This T cell receptor (beta chain) originates from a study of vaccination and CD4 T cells after COVID-19. In the study overall: Each control culture was treated with a CEFX pool, an HIV-1 Nef pool, or no peptide.

Sequenced with the Oncomine TCR Beta short-read assay was DNA taken from cultured CD4+ T cells. From cultured CD4+ T cells, genomic DNA was extracted. MiXCR, run by TCRdb on the PCR reads, gives a single entry per CDR3 protein. The sample consists of approximately 11,000 distinct CDR3 sequences, almost 40% of them appearing once. This CDR3 has 15 residues. CDR1 is DFQATT, CDR2 SNEGSKA, per germline (reference sequence). The ends lost 5 bases at V and 8 bases at J; junction bases unmatched: 10. This clonotype was observed a few times. Its antigen remains unknown. Treatment given: roughly 10-day PBMC culture with coronavirus spike peptide pools or control peptides (ViraFEST assay). Ahead of the COVID-19 pandemic (2011-2018), the CD4+ T cells of the unexposed donor were collected.

The chain has TRBV20-1 and TRBJ2-1; 12 bases map to TRBD2. This TCR derives from a human donor in good health. The sequenced material came from CD4+ T cells from blood, cultured in vitro. CDR3 protein: CSAGASGRAMDEQFF. CDR3 bases: TGCAGTGCTGGGGCTAGCGGGAGGGCGATGGATGAGCAGTTCTTC.